This T cell receptor (beta chain) was recorded in a study of T cells in tumors after PD-1 blockade. The CDR3 consists of 15 residues. V lost 6 bases, J lost 2 bases, and 6 bases stayed unmatched. Germline assignment: CDR1 SGHVS and CDR2 FQNEAQ. Data came from immunoSEQ multiplex PCR; TCRdb stores just in-frame clones and leaves some out. Here the sample spans about 59,000 clones, around three quarters being singletons. V usage is TRBV7-8 and J usage is TRBJ2-5; TRBD2 matches 10 bases. This sample comprised PBMCs, obtained before anti-PD-1 treatment. The receptor was derived from a human donor with basal cell carcinoma. The chain's CDR3 is CASRPLAGAQETQYF. Here the CDR3 DNA reads TGTGCCAGCAGACCTCTAGCGGGGGCACAAGAGACCCAGTACTTC.